This T cell receptor (beta chain) was documented in a study of identical twins. Study-level results: Fewer insertions were carried by abundant cord blood beta clonotypes, but none was seen in memory repertoires.

This CDR3 is 14 amino acids long. CDR1 is SGHTS, CDR2 YDEGEE, per germline. V was trimmed by 3 bases and J by 3 bases, leaving 13 bases between them. TCRdb itself ran the 5' RACE reads through MiXCR, one entry per CDR3 protein. Of roughly 630,000 distinct CDR3 sequences detected, roughly 6.6% appear once; the ten largest clones hold 1.5% to 2%. Comment on this clonotype: Its antigen remains unidentified.

The sample was also reused in another study, on yellow fever vaccine responses in identical twins.

This TCR came from a woman aged 18-29 years in good health. V usage is TRBV5-8 and J usage is TRBJ2-7; D is ambiguous. The source material was PBMCs. CDR3 nucleotides: TGTGCCAGCAGCTCGAGCCTCATCGTCTACGAGCAGTACTTC. This sequence encodes CASSSSLIVYEQYF.